The T cell receptor (beta chain) described here comes from a study of shared clonotypes between healthy human individuals. Both subsets, CD45RA+ naive and CD45RA-negative memory, were split from the CD4+ cells. The CDR3 has 13 residues. V was shortened by 2 bases and J by 6 bases, with 10 bases between the two germline ends. Germline V CDR1 and CDR2: MNHNS, SASEGT. Only in-frame clones appear in the TCRdb table, and some are missing; sequencing was by immunoSEQ multiplex PCR. The sample holds more than 2 million clones; roughly 94% are singletons and the top ten take 0.13%. Notes on the study in general: Clonotypes shared by all four sorted-subset donors had higher generation probabilities than non-shared clonotypes. Sampling covered blood only; tissue repertoires likely differ. Donor scarcity curtailed the genetic and exposure-history diversity represented herein.

About this clone itself: Its antigen is unknown.

The TCR originated in a man between 18 and 29 years old in good health. V and J are TRBV6-1 and TRBJ1-2; TRBD1 is a possible D gene (5 bases). The sequenced sample was naive CD4+ T cells sorted from blood. Described subset: CD45RA+ positively selected. The CDR3, as DNA: TGTGCCAGCAGTGAATCGTGGGGGGATGGCTACACCTTC. Its translation is CASSESWGDGYTF.